Listed below are T cell receptor beta chains from one sample, sequenced in a study of PD-L1 blockade in urothelial cancer. Using immunoSEQ multiplex PCR, the repertoire was profiled, and TCRdb retains in-frame clones only, with some absent. The data contain around 100,000 clones, 90% of them singletons. The material sequenced was PBMCs, taken around atezolizumab (anti-PD-L1) treatment. Every receptor here comes from a man aged 55 to 70 with urothelial cancer. Both conserved end residues are part of each CDR3. Fields, in order: V gene, D gene, J gene, clone size, CDR3 DNA, CDR3 protein. The D gene is left open where the match is weak. Clone size is not always given. Where it is, it says once, few, many or a class for expanded clones.

V gene: TRBV19
D gene: -
J gene: TRBJ1-3
clone size: -
CDR3 DNA: TGTGCCGGGGCAGACACGCCAGGAAACACCATATATTTT
CDR3 protein: CAGADTPGNTIYF

V gene: TRBV7-2
D gene: TRBD1
J gene: TRBJ1-1
clone size: -
CDR3 DNA: TGTGCCAGCAGCTTATCACAGGGGGGGGTGAACACTGAAGCTTTCTTT
CDR3 protein: CASSLSQGGVNTEAFF

V gene: TRBV18
D gene: TRBD1
J gene: TRBJ1-1
clone size: -
CDR3 DNA: TGTGCCAGCTCCGAGGCTCAGCGGACAGGGCACACTGAAGCTTTCTTT
CDR3 protein: CASSEAQRTGHTEAFF

V gene: TRBV7-9
D gene: TRBD2
J gene: TRBJ2-2
clone size: -
CDR3 DNA: TGTGCCAGCAGCCCCAGACTAGCGGGGAACACCGGGGAGCTGTTTTTT
CDR3 protein: CASSPRLAGNTGELFF

V gene: TRBV4-2
D gene: -
J gene: TRBJ1-2
clone size: -
CDR3 DNA: TGTGCCAGCAGCCAAGATATGGGGGGGGTTTATGGCTACACCTTC
CDR3 protein: CASSQDMGGVYGYTF

V gene: TRBV5-1
D gene: TRBD2
J gene: TRBJ2-1
clone size: -
CDR3 DNA: TGCGCCAGCAGCACGGGACTAGCGGGAGATGAGCAGTTCTTC
CDR3 protein: CASSTGLAGDEQFF

V gene: TRBV21-1
D gene: -
J gene: TRBJ1-1
clone size: -
CDR3 DNA: TGTGCCAGCAGCAGCCGGGGGGGCACTGAAGCTTTCTTT
CDR3 protein: CASSSRGGTEAFF

V gene: TRBV6-5
D gene: -
J gene: TRBJ1-3
clone size: -
CDR3 DNA: TGTGCCAGCAGTTTGACAGTCGACTCTGGAAACACCATATATTTT
CDR3 protein: CASSLTVDSGNTIYF

V gene: TRBV19
D gene: TRBD1
J gene: TRBJ2-7
clone size: -
CDR3 DNA: TGTGCCAGTAGTATGACCGGGACAGGGGCCTACGAGCAGTACTTC
CDR3 protein: CASSMTGTGAYEQYF

V gene: TRBV2
D gene: -
J gene: TRBJ1-2
clone size: -
CDR3 DNA: TGTGCCAGCAGCGAGGATTATGGCTACACCTTC
CDR3 protein: CASSEDYGYTF

V gene: TRBV28
D gene: TRBD1
J gene: TRBJ2-4
clone size: -
CDR3 DNA: TGTGCCAGCAGTCCGCAGACAGGGGGGGACATTCAGTACTTC
CDR3 protein: CASSPQTGGDIQYF

V gene: TRBV11-2
D gene: TRBD1
J gene: TRBJ2-1
clone size: few
CDR3 DNA: TGTGCCAGCAGCTTAGGGGCAGGGGGCTCTTCTGAGCAGTTCTTC
CDR3 protein: CASSLGAGGSSEQFF

V gene: TRBV5-1
D gene: TRBD1
J gene: TRBJ2-4
clone size: -
CDR3 DNA: TGCGCCAGCAGCCGAAACCAGGGGGCTTTGGACATTCAGTACTTC
CDR3 protein: CASSRNQGALDIQYF

V gene: TRBV5-1
D gene: TRBD1
J gene: TRBJ2-2
clone size: -
CDR3 DNA: TGCGCCAGCAGCCTAGGGACAGGGAGGTACACCGGGGAGCTGTTTTTT
CDR3 protein: CASSLGTGRYTGELFF

V gene: TRBV9
D gene: -
J gene: TRBJ1-3
clone size: -
CDR3 DNA: TGTGCCAGCAGCGTAATGCCAGGTGACTCTGGAAACACCATATATTTT
CDR3 protein: CASSVMPGDSGNTIYF

V gene: TRBV30
D gene: -
J gene: TRBJ2-1
clone size: -
CDR3 DNA: TGTGCCTGGAGTGTCCGGGGTAGCGGATGGTACAATGAGCAGTTCTTC
CDR3 protein: CAWSVRGSGWYNEQFF

V gene: TRBV7-7
D gene: -
J gene: TRBJ2-2
clone size: few
CDR3 DNA: TGTGCCAGCAGCTGGGGGGAGTTATCAGCGGGCGGGGAGCTGTTTTTT
CDR3 protein: CASSWGELSAGGELFF

V gene: TRBV11-2
D gene: TRBD1
J gene: TRBJ2-5
clone size: -
CDR3 DNA: TGTGCCAGCAGCGAGGCATGGACAGGGATGGAGACCCAGTACTTC
CDR3 protein: CASSEAWTGMETQYF